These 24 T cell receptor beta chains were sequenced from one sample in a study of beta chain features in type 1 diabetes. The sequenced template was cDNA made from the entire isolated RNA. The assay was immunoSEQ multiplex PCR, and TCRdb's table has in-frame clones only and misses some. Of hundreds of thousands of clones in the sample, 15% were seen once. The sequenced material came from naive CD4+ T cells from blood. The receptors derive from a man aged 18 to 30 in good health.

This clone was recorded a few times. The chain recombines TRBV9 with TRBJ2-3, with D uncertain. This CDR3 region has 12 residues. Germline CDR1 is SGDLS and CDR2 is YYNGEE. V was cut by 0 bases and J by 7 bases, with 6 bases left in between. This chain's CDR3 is CASSVVGHTQYF. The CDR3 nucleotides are TGTGCCAGCAGCGTAGTTGGTCATACGCAGTATTTT.

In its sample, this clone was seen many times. The CDR3 here is CAIQTPGGRHHYNEQFF. The CDR3 nucleotides are TGTGCCATCCAAACCCCTGGCGGGAGGCACCACTACAATGAGCAGTTCTTC. The V and J genes are TRBV10-3 and TRBJ2-1; 8 nucleotides align to TRBD2. With V trimmed by 8 bases and J by 3 bases, 15 bases remained unmatched. Germline assignment: CDR1 ENHRY and CDR2 SYGVKD. The CDR3 has 17 residues.

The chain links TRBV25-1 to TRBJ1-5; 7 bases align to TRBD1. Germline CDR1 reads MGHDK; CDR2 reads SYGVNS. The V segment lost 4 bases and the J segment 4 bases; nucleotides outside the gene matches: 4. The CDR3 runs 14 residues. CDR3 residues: CASSGDRANQPQHF. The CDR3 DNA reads TGTGCCAGCAGTGGAGACAGGGCGAATCAGCCCCAGCATTTT.

In nucleotides, the CDR3 is TGTGCCAGCAGCACTTGGTCCCTTAGCGAGCAGTACTTC. Protein: CASSTWSLSEQYF. The chain links TRBV11-2 to TRBJ2-7; no definite D call. CDR3 length: 13 amino acids. Trimming removed 5 bases at V and 6 bases at J, with 14 bases between. The germline CDR1 and CDR2 sequences are SGHAT and FQNNGV. Filled out from reference TRBV11-2 and TRBJ2-7, the complete variable domain reads EAGVAQSPRYKIIEKRQSVAFWCNPISGHATLYWYQQILGQGPKLLIQFQNNGVVDDSQLPKDRFSAERLKGVDSTLKIQPAKLEDSAVYLCASSTWSLSEQYFGPGTRLTVT.

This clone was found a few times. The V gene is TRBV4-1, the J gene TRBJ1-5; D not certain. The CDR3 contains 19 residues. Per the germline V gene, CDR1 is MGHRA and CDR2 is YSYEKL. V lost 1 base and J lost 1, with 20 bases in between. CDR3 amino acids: CASSQVGGISTLSNQPQHF. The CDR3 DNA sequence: TGCGCCAGCAGCCAAGTGGGTGGGATCTCTACCTTAAGCAATCAGCCCCAGCATTTT.

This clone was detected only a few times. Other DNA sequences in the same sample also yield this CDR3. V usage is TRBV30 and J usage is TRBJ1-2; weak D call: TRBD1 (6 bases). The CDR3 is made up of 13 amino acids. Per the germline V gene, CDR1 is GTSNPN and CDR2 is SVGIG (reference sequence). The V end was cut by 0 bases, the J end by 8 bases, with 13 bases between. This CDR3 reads CAWSVTGAYGYTF. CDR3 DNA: TGTGCCTGGAGTGTAACGGGGGCCTACGGCTACACCTTC.

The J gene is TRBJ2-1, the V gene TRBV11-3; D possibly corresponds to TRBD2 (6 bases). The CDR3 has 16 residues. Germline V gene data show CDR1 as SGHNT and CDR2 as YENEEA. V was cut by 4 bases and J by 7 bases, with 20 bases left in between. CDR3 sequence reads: CASSSGTRSRGNEQFF. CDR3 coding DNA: TGTGCCAGCAGCTCCGGGACTCGTTCGCGAGGAAATGAGCAGTTCTTC.

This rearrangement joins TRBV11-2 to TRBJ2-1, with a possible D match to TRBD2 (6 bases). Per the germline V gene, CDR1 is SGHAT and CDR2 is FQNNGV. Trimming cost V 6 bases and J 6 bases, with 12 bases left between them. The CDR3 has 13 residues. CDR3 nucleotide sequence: TGTGCCAGCAGGACGACTAGAGCCAATGAGCAGTTCTTC. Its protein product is CASRTTRANEQFF.

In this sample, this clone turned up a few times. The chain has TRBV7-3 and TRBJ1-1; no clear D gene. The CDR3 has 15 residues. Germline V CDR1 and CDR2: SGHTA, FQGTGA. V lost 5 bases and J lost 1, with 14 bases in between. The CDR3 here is CASSPRGAANTEAFF. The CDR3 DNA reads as TGTGCCAGCAGCCCAAGAGGCGCAGCGAACACTGAAGCTTTCTTT.

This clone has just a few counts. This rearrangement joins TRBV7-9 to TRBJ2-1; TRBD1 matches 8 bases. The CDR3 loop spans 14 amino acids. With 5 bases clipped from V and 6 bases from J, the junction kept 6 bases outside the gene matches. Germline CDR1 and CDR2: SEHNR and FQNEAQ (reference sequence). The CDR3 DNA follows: TGTGCCAGCAGCCCAACCGGGACAGGCAATGAGCAGTTCTTC. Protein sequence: CASSPTGTGNEQFF.

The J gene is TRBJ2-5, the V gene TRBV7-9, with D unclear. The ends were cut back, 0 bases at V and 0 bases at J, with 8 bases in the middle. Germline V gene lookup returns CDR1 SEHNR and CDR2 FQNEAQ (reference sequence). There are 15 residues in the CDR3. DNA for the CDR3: TGTGCCAGCAGCTTAGCGCCGACACACCAAGAGACCCAGTACTTC. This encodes CASSLAPTHQETQYF.

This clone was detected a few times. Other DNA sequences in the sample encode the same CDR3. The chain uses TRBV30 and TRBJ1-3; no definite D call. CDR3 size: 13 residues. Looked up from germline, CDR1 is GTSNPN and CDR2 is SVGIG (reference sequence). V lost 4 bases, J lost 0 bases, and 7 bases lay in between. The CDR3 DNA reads TGTGCCTGGAACAGTCTCTCTGGAAACACCATATATTTT. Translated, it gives CAWNSLSGNTIYF. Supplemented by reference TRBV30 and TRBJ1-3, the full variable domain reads SQTIHQWPATLVQPVGSPLSLECTVEGTSNPNLYWYRQAAGRGLQLLFYSVGIGQISSEVPQNLSASRPQDRQFILSSKKLLLSDSGFYLCAWNSLSGNTIYFGEGSWLTVV.

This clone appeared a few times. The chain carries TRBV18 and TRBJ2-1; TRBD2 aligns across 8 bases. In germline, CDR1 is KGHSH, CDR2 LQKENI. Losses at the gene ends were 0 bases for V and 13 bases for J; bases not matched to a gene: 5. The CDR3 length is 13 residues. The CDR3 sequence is CASSPPGGAGQFF. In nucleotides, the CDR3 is TGTGCCAGCTCACCACCCGGGGGGGCCGGCCAGTTCTTC.

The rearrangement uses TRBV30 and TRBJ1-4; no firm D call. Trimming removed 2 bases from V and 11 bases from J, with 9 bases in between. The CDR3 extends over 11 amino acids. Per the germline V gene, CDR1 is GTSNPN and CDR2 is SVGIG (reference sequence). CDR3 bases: TGTGCCTGGAGTACAGCTGTGAAACTGTTTTTT. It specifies CAWSTAVKLFF.

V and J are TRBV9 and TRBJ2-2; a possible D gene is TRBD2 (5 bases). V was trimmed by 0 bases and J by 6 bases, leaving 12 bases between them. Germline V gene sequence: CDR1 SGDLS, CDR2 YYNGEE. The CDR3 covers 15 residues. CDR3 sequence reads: CASSVGLMGAGELFF. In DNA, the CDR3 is TGTGCCAGCAGCGTAGGACTTATGGGAGCCGGGGAGCTGTTTTTT. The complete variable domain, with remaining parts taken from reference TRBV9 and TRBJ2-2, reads DSGVTQTPKHLITATGQRVTLRCSPRSGDLSVYWYQQSLDQGLQFLIQYYNGEERAKGNILERFSAQQFPDLHSELNLSSLELGDSALYFCASSVGLMGAGELFFGEGSRLTVL.

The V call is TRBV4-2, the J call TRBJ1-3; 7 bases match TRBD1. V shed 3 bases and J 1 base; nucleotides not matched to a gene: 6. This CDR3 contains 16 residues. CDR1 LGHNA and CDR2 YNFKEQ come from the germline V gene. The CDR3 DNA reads TGTGCCAGCAGCCACGCGACAGGGACGTCTGGAAACACCATATATTTT. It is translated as CASSHATGTSGNTIYF.

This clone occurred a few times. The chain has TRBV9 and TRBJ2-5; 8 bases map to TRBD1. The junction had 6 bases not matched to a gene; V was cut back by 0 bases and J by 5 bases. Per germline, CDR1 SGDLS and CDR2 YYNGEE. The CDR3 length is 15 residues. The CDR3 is CASSVEGQGRETQYF. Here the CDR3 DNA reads TGTGCCAGCAGCGTAGAAGGACAGGGCAGGGAGACCCAGTACTTC.

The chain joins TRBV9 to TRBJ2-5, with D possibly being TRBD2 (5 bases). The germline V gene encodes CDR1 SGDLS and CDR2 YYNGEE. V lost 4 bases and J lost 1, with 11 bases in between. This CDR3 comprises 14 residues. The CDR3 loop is CASSRREFQETQYF. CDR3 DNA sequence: TGTGCCAGCAGCAGAAGGGAGTTCCAAGAGACCCAGTACTTC.

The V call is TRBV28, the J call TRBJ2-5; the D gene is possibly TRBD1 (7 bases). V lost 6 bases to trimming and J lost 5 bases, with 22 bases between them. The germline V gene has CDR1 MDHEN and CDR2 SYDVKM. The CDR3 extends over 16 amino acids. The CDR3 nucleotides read TGTGCCAGCAGCCCGATAGGGGGCGGGATGTATGAGACCCAGTACTTC. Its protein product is CASSPIGGGMYETQYF.

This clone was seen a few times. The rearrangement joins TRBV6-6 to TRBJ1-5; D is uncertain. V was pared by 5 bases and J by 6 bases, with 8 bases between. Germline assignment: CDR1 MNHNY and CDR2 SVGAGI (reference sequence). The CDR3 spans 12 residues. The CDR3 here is CASSEGSQPQHF. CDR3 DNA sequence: TGTGCCAGCAGTGAGGGTTCTCAGCCCCAGCATTTT.

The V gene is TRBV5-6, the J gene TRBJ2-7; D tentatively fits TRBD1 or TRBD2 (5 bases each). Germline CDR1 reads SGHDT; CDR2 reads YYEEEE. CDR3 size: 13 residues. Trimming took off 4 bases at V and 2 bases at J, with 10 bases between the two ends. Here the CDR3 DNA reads TGTGCCAGCAGCGCAGGGACGGCCTACGAGCAGTACTTC. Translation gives CASSAGTAYEQYF.

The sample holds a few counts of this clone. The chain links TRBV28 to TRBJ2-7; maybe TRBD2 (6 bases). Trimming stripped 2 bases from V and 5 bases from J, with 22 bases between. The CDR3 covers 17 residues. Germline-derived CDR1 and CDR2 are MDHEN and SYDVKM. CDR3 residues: CASSLPSVGGSNNEQYF. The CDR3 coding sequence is TGTGCCAGCAGTTTACCCTCTGTTGGGGGGTCGAACAACGAGCAGTACTTC.

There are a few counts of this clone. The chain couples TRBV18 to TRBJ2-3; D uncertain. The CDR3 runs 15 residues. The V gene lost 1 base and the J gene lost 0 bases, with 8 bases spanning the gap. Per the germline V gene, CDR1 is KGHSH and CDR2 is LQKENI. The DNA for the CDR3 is TGTGCCAGCTCACCACGCTTACCGAGCACAGATACGCAGTATTTT. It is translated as CASSPRLPSTDTQYF.

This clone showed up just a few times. CDR3 bases: TGTGCCAGCAGCTCCGGGGGTGTGGAAGAGACCCAGTACTTC. Protein: CASSSGGVEETQYF. This chain uses TRBV28 with TRBJ2-5; D might be TRBD2 (6 bases). The germline CDR1 and CDR2 sequences are MDHEN and SYDVKM. The ends were cut back, 6 bases at V and 3 bases at J, with 14 bases in the middle. CDR3 size: 14 residues.